This TCR beta chain was recovered during a study of blood T cells in healthy people across ages. Study-wide results and limits: Strong correlation linked observed beta diversity and percent naive T cells. Donor CMV infection status was unknown, possibly confounding age-related changes in expanded clonotypes. The long-lived group displayed more naive CD4+ cells, plus higher diversity, than the aged donors did.

Sample-barcoded 5' priming and a J-beta primer mix drove a second PCR of 7 to 11 cycles. TCRdb re-analysed the 5' RACE reads in MiXCR, keeping a single row per CDR3 protein. The profile shows some 920,000 distinct CDR3 sequences, approximately 50% of them singletons. In germline, CDR1 is MDHEN, CDR2 SYDVKM. The V gene lost 5 bases and the J gene lost 8 bases, with 19 bases spanning the gap. The CDR3 runs to 15 residues. About this clonotype itself: The antigen is undetermined.

This chain joins TRBV28 and TRBJ2-1, with D tentatively TRBD1 or TRBD2 (5 bases each). Sequenced sample: blood. The receptor was derived from a woman aged 55-69 years in good health. The CDR3 loop is CASSPLGVFGDEQFF. The CDR3 DNA sequence: TGTGCCAGCAGTCCACTAGGGGTCTTCGGGGATGAGCAGTTCTTC.